This section outlines one T cell receptor (beta chain) sequence together with its context. Authors' processing steps: Nucleated cell counts were estimated from reference gene primer amplification. The method was immunoSEQ multiplex PCR; TCRdb's version includes in-frame clones alone and lacks a portion of them. V and J calls and clone size are copied from that table; D and trimming were computed from the DNA. The repertoire includes about 120,000 clones, approximately 81% of them detected once, and more than 10% sits in the top ten. These data originate in a study of blood T cell repertoires in COVID-19. Study-wide context: Acute and convalescent COVID-19 samples came from the United States, Italy and Spain. From T cells, B-cell-depleted T cells, or PBMCs came the material, which was cDNA or gDNA.

Germline lookup yields CDR1 SGHAT and CDR2 FQNNGV. The CDR3 is made up of 16 amino acids. The V end lost 5 bases, the J end lost 1 base, and 14 bases lay between the germline ends. The V and J genes are TRBV11-2 and TRBJ1-4, with D perhaps matching TRBD1 (5 bases). This clonotype was sampled from a human donor in a cohort sampled during active COVID-19. Material for sequencing was peripheral blood. CDR3 in amino acids: CASSHGGLLTNEKLFF. For the CDR3, the DNA is TGTGCCAGCAGCCATGGGGGGTTACTAACTAATGAAAAACTGTTTTTT.